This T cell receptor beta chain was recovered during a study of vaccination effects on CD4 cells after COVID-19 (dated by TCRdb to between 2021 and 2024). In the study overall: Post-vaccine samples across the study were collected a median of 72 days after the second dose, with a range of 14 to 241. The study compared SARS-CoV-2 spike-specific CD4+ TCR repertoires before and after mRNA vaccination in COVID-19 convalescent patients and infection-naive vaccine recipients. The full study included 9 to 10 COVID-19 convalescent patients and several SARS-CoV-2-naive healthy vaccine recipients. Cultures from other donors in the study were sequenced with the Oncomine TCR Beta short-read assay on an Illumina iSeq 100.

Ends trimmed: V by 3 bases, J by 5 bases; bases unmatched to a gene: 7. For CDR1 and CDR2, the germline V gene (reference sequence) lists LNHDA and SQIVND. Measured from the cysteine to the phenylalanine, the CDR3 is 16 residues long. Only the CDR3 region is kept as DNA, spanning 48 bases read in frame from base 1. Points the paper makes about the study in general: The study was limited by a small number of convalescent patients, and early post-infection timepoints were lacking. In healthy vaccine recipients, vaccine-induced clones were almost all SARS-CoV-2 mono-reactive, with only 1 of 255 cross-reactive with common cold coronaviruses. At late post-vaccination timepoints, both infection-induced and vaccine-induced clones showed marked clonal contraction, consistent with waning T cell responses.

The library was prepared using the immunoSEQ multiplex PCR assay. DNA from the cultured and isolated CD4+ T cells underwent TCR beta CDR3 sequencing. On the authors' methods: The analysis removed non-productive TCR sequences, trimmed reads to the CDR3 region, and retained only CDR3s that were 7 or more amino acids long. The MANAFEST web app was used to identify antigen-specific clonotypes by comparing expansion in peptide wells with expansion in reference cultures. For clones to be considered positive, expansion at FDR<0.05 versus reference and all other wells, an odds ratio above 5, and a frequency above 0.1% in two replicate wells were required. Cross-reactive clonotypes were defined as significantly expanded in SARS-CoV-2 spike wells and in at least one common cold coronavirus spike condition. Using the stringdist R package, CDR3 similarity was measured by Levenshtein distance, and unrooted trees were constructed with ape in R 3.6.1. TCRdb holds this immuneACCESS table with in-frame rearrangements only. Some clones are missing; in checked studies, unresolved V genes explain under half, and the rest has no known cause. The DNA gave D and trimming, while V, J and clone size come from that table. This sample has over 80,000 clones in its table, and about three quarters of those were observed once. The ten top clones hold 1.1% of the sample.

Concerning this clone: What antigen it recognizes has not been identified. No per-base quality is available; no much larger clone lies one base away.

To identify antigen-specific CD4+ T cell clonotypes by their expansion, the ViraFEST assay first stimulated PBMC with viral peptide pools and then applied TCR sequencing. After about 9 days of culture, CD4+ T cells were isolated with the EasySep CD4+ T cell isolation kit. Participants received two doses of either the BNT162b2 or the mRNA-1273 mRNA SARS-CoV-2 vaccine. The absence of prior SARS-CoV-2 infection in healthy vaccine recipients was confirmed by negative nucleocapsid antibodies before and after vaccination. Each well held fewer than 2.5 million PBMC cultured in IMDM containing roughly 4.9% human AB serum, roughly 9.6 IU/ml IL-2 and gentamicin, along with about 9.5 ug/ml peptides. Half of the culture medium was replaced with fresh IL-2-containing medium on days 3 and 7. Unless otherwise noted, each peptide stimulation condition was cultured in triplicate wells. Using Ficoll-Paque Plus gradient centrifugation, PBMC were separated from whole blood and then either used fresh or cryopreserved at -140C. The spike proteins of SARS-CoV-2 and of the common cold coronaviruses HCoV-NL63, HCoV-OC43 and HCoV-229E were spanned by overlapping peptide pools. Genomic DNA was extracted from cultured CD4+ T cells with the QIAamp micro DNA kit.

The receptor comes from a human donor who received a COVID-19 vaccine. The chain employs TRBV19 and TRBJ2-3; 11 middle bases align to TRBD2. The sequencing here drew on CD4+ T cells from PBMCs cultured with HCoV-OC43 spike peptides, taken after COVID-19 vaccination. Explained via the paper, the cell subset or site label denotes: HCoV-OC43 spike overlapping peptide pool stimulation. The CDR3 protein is CASSMVSGGAGDTQYF. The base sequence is TGTGCCAGTAGTATGGTTAGCGGGGGGGCTGGAGATACGCAGTATTTT.